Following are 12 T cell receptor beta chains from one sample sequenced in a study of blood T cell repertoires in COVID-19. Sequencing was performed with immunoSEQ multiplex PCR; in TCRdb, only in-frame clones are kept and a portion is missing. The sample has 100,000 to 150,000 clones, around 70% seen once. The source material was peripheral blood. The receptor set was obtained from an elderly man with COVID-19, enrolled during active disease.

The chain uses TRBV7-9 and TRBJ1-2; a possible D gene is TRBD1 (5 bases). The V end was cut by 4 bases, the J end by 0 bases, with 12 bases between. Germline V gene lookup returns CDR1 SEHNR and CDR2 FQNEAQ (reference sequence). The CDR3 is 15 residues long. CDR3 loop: CASSSTGLANYGYTF. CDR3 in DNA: TGTGCCAGCAGCTCAACAGGACTAGCTAACTATGGCTACACCTTC.

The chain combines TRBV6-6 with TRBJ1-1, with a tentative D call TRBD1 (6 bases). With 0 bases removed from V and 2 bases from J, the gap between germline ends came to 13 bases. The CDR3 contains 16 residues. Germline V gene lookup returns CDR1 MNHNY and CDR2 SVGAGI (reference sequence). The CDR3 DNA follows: TGTGCCAGCAGTTACTCTGTGGGGACAATCAACACTGAAGCTTTCTTT. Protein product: CASSYSVGTINTEAFF.

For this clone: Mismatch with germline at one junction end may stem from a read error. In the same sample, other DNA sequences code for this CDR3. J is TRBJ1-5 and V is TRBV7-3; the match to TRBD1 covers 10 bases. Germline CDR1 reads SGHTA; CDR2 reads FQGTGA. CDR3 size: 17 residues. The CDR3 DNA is TGTGCCAGCAGCTCAGGGGACAGGGGTTGGGGCAATCAGCCTCAGCATTTT. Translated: CASSSGDRGWGNQPQHF.

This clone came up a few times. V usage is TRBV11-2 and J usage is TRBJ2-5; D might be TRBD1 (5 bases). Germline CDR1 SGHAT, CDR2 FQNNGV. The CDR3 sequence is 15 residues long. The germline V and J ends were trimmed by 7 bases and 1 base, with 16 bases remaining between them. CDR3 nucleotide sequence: TGTGCCAGCACCACGAAGGGGCGCCCCCAAGAGACCCAGTACTTC. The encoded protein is CASTTKGRPQETQYF.

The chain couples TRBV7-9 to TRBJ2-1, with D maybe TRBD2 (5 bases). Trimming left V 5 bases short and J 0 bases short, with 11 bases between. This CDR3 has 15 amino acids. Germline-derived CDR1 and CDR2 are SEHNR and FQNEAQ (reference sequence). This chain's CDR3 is CASSRGEGSYNEQFF. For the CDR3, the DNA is TGTGCCAGCAGCCGCGGCGAGGGCTCCTACAATGAGCAGTTCTTC. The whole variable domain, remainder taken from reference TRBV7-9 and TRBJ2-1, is DTGVSQNPRHKITKRGQNVTFRCDPISEHNRLYWYRQTLGQGPEFLTYFQNEAQLEKSRLLSDRFSAERPKGSFSTLEIQRTEQGDSAMYLCASSRGEGSYNEQFFGPGTRLTVL.

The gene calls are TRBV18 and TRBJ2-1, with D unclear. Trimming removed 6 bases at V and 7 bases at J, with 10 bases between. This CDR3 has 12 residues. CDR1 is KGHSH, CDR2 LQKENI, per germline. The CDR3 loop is CASSPMENEQFF. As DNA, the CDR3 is TGTGCCAGCTCCCCTATGGAGAATGAGCAGTTCTTC.

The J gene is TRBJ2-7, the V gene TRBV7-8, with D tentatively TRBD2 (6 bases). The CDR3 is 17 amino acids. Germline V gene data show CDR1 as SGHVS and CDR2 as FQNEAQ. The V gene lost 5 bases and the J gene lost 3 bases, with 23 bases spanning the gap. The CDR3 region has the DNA TGTGCCAGCAGCCCTAACCCTAGCTGGAGGGTGAGCTACGAGCAGTACTTC. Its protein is CASSPNPSWRVSYEQYF.

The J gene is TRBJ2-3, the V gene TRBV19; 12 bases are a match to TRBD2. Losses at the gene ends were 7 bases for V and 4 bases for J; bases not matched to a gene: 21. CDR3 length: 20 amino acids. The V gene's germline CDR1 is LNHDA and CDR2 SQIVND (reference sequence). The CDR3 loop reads CASTSMTSGRTRDPPDTQYF. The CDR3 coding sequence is TGTGCCAGTACCTCAATGACTAGCGGGAGAACCAGAGACCCTCCAGATACGCAGTATTTT. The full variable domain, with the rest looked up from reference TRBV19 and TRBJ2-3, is DGGITQSPKYLFRKEGQNVTLSCEQNLNHDAMYWYRQDPGQGLRLIYYSQIVNDFQKGDIAEGYSVSREKKESFPLTVTSAQKNPTAFYLCASTSMTSGRTRDPPDTQYFGPGTRLTVL.

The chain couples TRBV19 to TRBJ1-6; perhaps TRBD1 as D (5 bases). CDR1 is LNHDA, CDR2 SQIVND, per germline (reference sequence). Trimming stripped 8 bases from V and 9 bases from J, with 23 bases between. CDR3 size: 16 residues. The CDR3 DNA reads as TGTGCCAGTGGGACCCGGGGGTCGGTTAAGGGTTCACCCCTCCACTTT. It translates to CASGTRGSVKGSPLHF.

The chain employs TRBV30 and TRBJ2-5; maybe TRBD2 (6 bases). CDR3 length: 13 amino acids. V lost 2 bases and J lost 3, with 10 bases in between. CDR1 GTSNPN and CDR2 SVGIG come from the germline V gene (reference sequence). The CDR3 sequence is CAWSILAEETQYF. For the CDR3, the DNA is TGTGCCTGGAGTATACTAGCTGAAGAGACCCAGTACTTC.

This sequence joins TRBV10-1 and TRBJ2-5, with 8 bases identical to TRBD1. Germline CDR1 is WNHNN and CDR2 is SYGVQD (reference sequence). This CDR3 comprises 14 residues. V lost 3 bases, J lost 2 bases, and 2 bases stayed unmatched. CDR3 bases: TGCGCCAGCAGTGACTACAGGGGGCAAGAGACCCAGTACTTC. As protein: CASSDYRGQETQYF.

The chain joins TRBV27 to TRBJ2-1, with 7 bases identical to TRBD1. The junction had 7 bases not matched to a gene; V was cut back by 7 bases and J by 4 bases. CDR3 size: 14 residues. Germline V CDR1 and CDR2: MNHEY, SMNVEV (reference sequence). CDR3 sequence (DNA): TGTGCCAGCACCGGACAGGTCCCTTACAATGAGCAGTTCTTC. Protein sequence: CASTGQVPYNEQFF.